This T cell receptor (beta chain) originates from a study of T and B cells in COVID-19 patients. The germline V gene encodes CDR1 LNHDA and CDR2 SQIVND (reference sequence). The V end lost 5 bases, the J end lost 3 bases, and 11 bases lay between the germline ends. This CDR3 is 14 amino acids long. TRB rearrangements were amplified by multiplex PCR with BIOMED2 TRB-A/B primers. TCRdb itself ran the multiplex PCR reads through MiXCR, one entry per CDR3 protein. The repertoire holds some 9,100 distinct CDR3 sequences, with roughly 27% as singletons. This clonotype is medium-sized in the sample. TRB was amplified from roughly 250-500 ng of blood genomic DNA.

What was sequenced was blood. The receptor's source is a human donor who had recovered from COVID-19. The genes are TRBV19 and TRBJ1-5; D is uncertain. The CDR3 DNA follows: TGTGCCAGTAGTGTGTACGTGCTCAATCAGCCCCAGCATTTT. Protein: CASSVYVLNQPQHF.